This T cell receptor beta chain was sequenced during a study of brain T cells in children with intractable seizures. Study-wide points: Only CDR3 sequence similarity suggested viral specificity, without known HCMV serostatus.

The CDR3 sequence is 14 residues long. Germline V CDR1 and CDR2: MDHEN, SYDVKM. The V end lost 3 bases, the J end lost 6 bases, and 14 bases lay between the germline ends. About this clone: Its antigen is still unknown.

Libraries were prepared by immunoSEQ multiplex PCR; TCRdb keeps only in-frame clonotypes and omits some of them. Seen here are just under 65,000 clones, about 96% observed once, and the top ten hold more than 0.35%. Sequencing was limited to surgery cases with top T cell transcript signatures in brain tissue. Before surgery, patients took at least one anti-epileptic drug. The chain carries TRBV28 and TRBJ1-1; D gene ambiguous. The clonotype originates from a boy younger than two with focal cortical dysplasia and intractable seizures. This specimen was peripheral blood, taken at surgery. DNA of the CDR3: TGTGCCAGCAGTTTTCCGAACAGTCCCCCTGAAGCTTTCTTT. Protein product: CASSFPNSPPEAFF. Complete variable domain (other parts from reference TRBV28 and TRBJ1-1): DVKVTQSSRYLVKRTGEKVFLECVQDMDHENMFWYRQDPGLGLRLIYFSYDVKMKEKGDIPEGYSVSREKKERFSLILESASTNQTSMYLCASSFPNSPPEAFFGQGTRLTVV.